Below are 22 T cell receptor beta chains sequenced from a single sample in a study of cytomegalovirus exposure and HLA in healthy donors. The study ran its PCR with 60 Vbeta and 13 Jbeta primers. Assay used: immunoSEQ multiplex PCR; TCRdb lists only in-frame clones, some missing. The sample includes tens of thousands of clones, 75% to 80% of them seen just once. Source material: PBMCs. The receptors shown here come from a man aged 25-40 years in good health and CMV-seronegative.

This clone was seen more than once but under ten times. The gene calls are TRBV15 and TRBJ1-2; possible D gene TRBD1, 5 bases. The CDR3 length is 14 residues. Deletions cut 3 bases from V and 2 bases from J, with 10 bases between. Germline V gives CDR1 LNHNV, CDR2 YYDKDF (reference sequence). The CDR3 here is CATSSGGGNYGYTF. The CDR3, as DNA: TGTGCCACCAGCAGTGGCGGGGGGAACTATGGCTACACCTTC.

The gene calls are TRBV19 and TRBJ2-7, with TRBD2 as a possible D gene (5 bases). Trimming pared 4 bases from V and 2 bases from J, leaving 9 bases between. The V gene's germline CDR1 is LNHDA and CDR2 SQIVND (reference sequence). CDR3 size: 13 residues. This CDR3 is CASSKDGTYEQYF. The DNA for the CDR3 is TGTGCCAGTAGTAAGGACGGGACCTACGAGCAGTACTTC.

The chain links TRBV18 to TRBJ2-6, with 7 bases aligning to TRBD1. This CDR3 region has 18 residues. Looked up from germline, CDR1 is KGHSH and CDR2 is LQKENI. V lost 0 bases, J lost 1 base, and 6 bases stayed unmatched. This CDR3 reads CASSPPFQGVSGANVLTF. CDR3 nucleotides: TGTGCCAGCTCACCACCGTTCCAGGGGGTGTCTGGGGCCAACGTCCTGACTTTC.

The rearrangement joins TRBV2 to TRBJ1-2; tentative D call: TRBD1 (5 bases). V gave up 10 bases and J gave up 3 bases, with 15 bases separating them. Germline CDR1 is SNHLY and CDR2 is FYNNEI. The CDR3 length is 13 residues. CDR3 in amino acids: CATGRGLDYGYTF. CDR3 nucleotides: TGTGCCACTGGGAGGGGCCTGGACTATGGCTACACCTTC.

This clone was detected once. This chain uses TRBV28 with TRBJ2-5; 10 nucleotides align to TRBD2. The V segment lost 5 bases and the J segment 6 bases; nucleotides outside the gene matches: 15. Germline CDR1 MDHEN, CDR2 SYDVKM. The CDR3 runs 17 residues. CDR3 DNA sequence: TGTGCCAGCAGTCTCCGAGAGGGTAGCGGGAGGCTAAAGACCCAGTACTTC. It specifies CASSLREGSGRLKTQYF. Together with reference TRBV28 and TRBJ2-5, the CDR3 gives the full variable domain: DVKVTQSSRYLVKRTGEKVFLECVQDMDHENMFWYRQDPGLGLRLIYFSYDVKMKEKGDIPEGYSVSREKKERFSLILESASTNQTSMYLCASSLREGSGRLKTQYFGPGTRLLVL.

This clone was counted only a few times. The chain joins TRBV27 to TRBJ1-5; weak D call: TRBD1 (5 bases). The CDR3 contains 13 residues. CDR1 and CDR2 (germline): MNHEY, SMNVEV (reference sequence). Trimming removed 4 bases from V and 6 bases from J, with 10 bases in between. The CDR3 nucleotides read TGTGCCAGCAGTTGGGTGGGGCCTCAGCCCCAGCATTTT. Residues: CASSWVGPQPQHF.

The chain employs TRBV14 and TRBJ1-1; D gene uncertain. Germline assignment: CDR1 SGHDN and CDR2 FVKESK. Trimming removed 4 bases at V and 4 bases at J, with 7 bases between. The CDR3 spans 12 residues. CDR3 sequence reads: CASSPLSTEAFF. CDR3 nucleotides: TGTGCCAGCAGCCCCTTGAGCACTGAAGCTTTCTTT.

The chain is built from TRBV7-2 and TRBJ2-1; D remains unclear. CDR1 is SGHTA and CDR2 is FQGNSA in the germline V gene. CDR3 length: 13 amino acids. Deletions cut 1 base from V and 5 bases from J, with 6 bases between. The CDR3 coding sequence is TGTGCCAGCAGCTTAGGACACAACAATGAGCAGTTCTTC. It is translated as CASSLGHNNEQFF.

This clone was recorded a few times. The chain has TRBV28 and TRBJ2-7; D is possibly TRBD2 (6 bases). V was trimmed by 3 bases and J by 2 bases, leaving 14 bases between them. Germline values: CDR1 MDHEN, CDR2 SYDVKM. The CDR3 contains 15 residues. The CDR3 bases are TGTGCCAGCAGTTTGACTGGAGGGATACCCTACGAGCAGTACTTC. Its translation: CASSLTGGIPYEQYF.

The V call is TRBV15, the J call TRBJ1-5, with D unclear. The germline V gene has CDR1 LNHNV and CDR2 YYDKDF (reference sequence). The CDR3 length is 13 residues. Trimming removed 5 bases from V and 9 bases from J, with 14 bases in between. The CDR3 coding sequence is TGTGCCACCAGCCACTTCTCTGTATCGCCCCAGCATTTT. Its protein product is CATSHFSVSPQHF.

The chain links TRBV10-3 to TRBJ2-2; 11 bases map to TRBD1. CDR1 is ENHRY, CDR2 SYGVKD, per germline. The CDR3 totals 14 residues. With V trimmed by 7 bases and J by 7 bases, 5 bases remained unmatched. The CDR3 DNA is TGTGCCATCACCGGACAGGGGGCGGACGGGGAGCTGTTTTTT. This sequence encodes CAITGQGADGELFF.

This chain links TRBV6-6 with TRBJ1-5, with D unresolved. Germline V lookup: CDR1 MNHNY, CDR2 SVGAGI (reference sequence). The CDR3 covers 15 residues. Trimming shortened V by 5 bases and J by 3 bases, and 14 bases separated the two germline ends. CDR3 in DNA: TGTGCCAGCAGTCCCCTCCGGGATCACAATCAGCCCCAGCATTTT. The encoded protein is CASSPLRDHNQPQHF.

The chain links TRBV9 to TRBJ1-5, with 9 bases matching TRBD1. This CDR3 comprises 13 residues. Germline V gives CDR1 SGDLS, CDR2 YYNGEE. Germline trimming cut 4 bases from V and 6 bases from J; bases unmatched to any gene: 2. CDR3 DNA: TGTGCCAGCAGCCTGACAGGGGGTCAGCCCCAGCATTTT. It yields the protein CASSLTGGQPQHF.

The J gene is TRBJ2-2, the V gene TRBV5-8; D may be TRBD2 (6 bases). V lost 4 bases and J 0 bases, leaving 13 bases between the germline ends. CDR3 length equals 16 residues. The germline CDR1 and CDR2 sequences are SGHTS and YDEGEE. CDR3 nucleotides: TGTGCCAGCAGCCCCGGGGACTGGGCGAACACCGGGGAGCTGTTTTTT. It is translated as CASSPGDWANTGELFF.

Only a few counts were recorded for this clone. This chain connects TRBV28 to TRBJ2-5; 7 positions match TRBD1. This CDR3 contains 15 residues. The germline V gene has CDR1 MDHEN and CDR2 SYDVKM. V lost 5 bases to trimming and J lost 1 base; unmatched junction nucleotides: 7. CDR3 in amino acids: CASSPAGTVQETQYF. In DNA, the CDR3 is TGTGCCAGCAGTCCGGCCGGGACAGTCCAAGAGACCCAGTACTTC. Full variable domain (missing parts from reference TRBV28 and TRBJ2-5): DVKVTQSSRYLVKRTGEKVFLECVQDMDHENMFWYRQDPGLGLRLIYFSYDVKMKEKGDIPEGYSVSREKKERFSLILESASTNQTSMYLCASSPAGTVQETQYFGPGTRLLVL.

The chain couples TRBV7-9 to TRBJ1-2; no reliable D call. The CDR3 is made up of 14 amino acids. CDR1 and CDR2 (germline): SEHNR, FQNEAQ (reference sequence). With 3 bases removed from V and 6 bases from J, the gap between germline ends came to 14 bases. This chain's CDR3 is CASSFSPPGDGYTF. The DNA for the CDR3 is TGTGCCAGCAGCTTTAGCCCCCCTGGCGATGGCTACACCTTC.

The CDR3 protein is CASSPALGQSFGANVLTF. The CDR3 DNA reads TGTGCCAGCAGCCCAGCCCTGGGACAGTCTTTTGGGGCCAACGTCCTGACTTTC. The chain uses TRBV11-2 and TRBJ2-6, with 7 bases aligning to TRBD1. Germline CDR1 reads SGHAT; CDR2 reads FQNNGV. The CDR3 totals 18 residues. Trimming cost V 5 bases and J 3 bases; bases outside gene matches: 13.

V gene TRBV10-2 combines with J gene TRBJ2-7, with 9 bases matching TRBD1. CDR1 is WSHSY and CDR2 is SAAADI in the germline V gene. This CDR3 is 13 amino acids long. The trim removed 5 bases at V and 3 bases at J, leaving 2 bases unmatched. In DNA, the CDR3 is TGCGCCAGCAGTACGGGACAGGGCTACGAGCAGTACTTC. This translates into CASSTGQGYEQYF.

The rearrangement links TRBV5-4 to TRBJ1-2; D is ambiguous. The CDR3 sequence is 14 residues long. Between the trimmed V and J ends, which lost 3 bases and 4 bases, there was a span of 13 bases. CDR1 is SGHNT and CDR2 is YYREEE in the germline V gene (reference sequence). CDR3 nucleotide sequence: TGTGCCAGCAGCTGGAGGGCAGACTCCTATGGCTACACCTTC. Its translation: CASSWRADSYGYTF.

The chain employs TRBV6-6 and TRBJ1-5; TRBD1 matches at 9 bases. Per the germline V gene, CDR1 is MNHNY and CDR2 is SVGAGI (reference sequence). This CDR3 comprises 14 residues. V lost 2 bases to trimming and J lost 4 bases; unmatched junction nucleotides: 0. Here the CDR3 reads CASSYGQGNQPQHF. CDR3 DNA: TGTGCCAGCAGTTACGGACAGGGGAATCAGCCCCAGCATTTT.

Notes on this clone: At the DNA level, this CDR3 is encoded by other sequences in the same sample as well. V is TRBV19 and J is TRBJ2-3; TRBD2 agrees at 8 bases. Unmatched junction bases numbered 11, after V lost 5 bases and J lost 4 bases. The CDR3 has 16 residues. Germline-derived CDR1 and CDR2 are LNHDA and SQIVND (reference sequence). This CDR3 reads CASSATGGSGADTQYF. The CDR3 coding sequence is TGTGCCAGTAGTGCTACGGGGGGGTCTGGGGCAGATACGCAGTATTTT.

The table lists this clone with a few counts. V gene TRBV6-1 combines with J gene TRBJ1-4, with a possible D match to TRBD1 (5 bases). CDR1 MNHNS and CDR2 SASEGT come from the germline V gene. The CDR3 runs to 14 residues. Trimming pared 6 bases from V and 3 bases from J, leaving 11 bases between. CDR3 DNA sequence: TGTGCCAGCAGGGAACAGGTGGCTAATGAAAAACTGTTTTTT. Amino acids: CASREQVANEKLFF.